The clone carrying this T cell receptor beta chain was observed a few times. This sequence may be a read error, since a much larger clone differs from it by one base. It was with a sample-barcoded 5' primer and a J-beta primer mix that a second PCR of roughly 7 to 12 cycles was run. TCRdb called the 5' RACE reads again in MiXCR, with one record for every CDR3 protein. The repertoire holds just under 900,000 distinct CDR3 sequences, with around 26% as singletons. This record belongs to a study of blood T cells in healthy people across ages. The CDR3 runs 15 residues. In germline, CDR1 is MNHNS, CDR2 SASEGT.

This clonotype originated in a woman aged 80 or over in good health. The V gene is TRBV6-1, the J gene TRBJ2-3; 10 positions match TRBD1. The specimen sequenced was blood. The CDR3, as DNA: TGTGCCGGCAGTGACAGGGGGCGCGGCACAGATACGCAGTATTTT. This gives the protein CAGSDRGRGTDTQYF.